This TCR beta chain was found in a study of blood T cell repertoires in COVID-19. After removal of 1 base from V and 5 bases from J, the junction contained 6 bases not matched to a gene. Germline assignment: CDR1 SGDLS and CDR2 YYNGEE. The CDR3 extends over 14 amino acids. Authors' processing steps: Scientists estimated how many nucleated cells there were by amplifying reference gene primers. Sequencing used immunoSEQ multiplex PCR; TCRdb keeps in-frame clones, though not all of them. V, J and clone size were drawn from that table, and D and trimming were deduced from the DNA. The sample includes roughly 200,000 clones, 86% of them seen just once. Adults between about 18 and 89 years of age took part from fewer than 30 US areas. Cohort assignment relied on participant-reported clinical history.

The chain is built from TRBV9 and TRBJ2-7; 7 bases are shared with TRBD2. The source material was PBMCs or T cells enriched from blood (not recorded which). The clonotype was recovered from a woman in her 40s with acute COVID-19. CDR3 loop: CASSVWGGSHEQYF. CDR3 DNA: TGTGCCAGCAGCGTATGGGGGGGGTCCCACGAGCAGTACTTC.